The present T cell receptor (beta chain) was sequenced within a study of control samples from healthy donors and cancer patients. Some clones are missing from TCRdb's copy, which holds only in-frame ones; the method was immunoSEQ multiplex PCR. The table shows 150,000 to 200,000 clones, with approximately 94% occurring only once. The length of the CDR3 is 12 residues. Per germline, CDR1 MGHDK and CDR2 SYGVNS. J lost 1 base, V lost 8 bases, and 1 base had no gene match. The chain recombines TRBV25-1 with TRBJ1-1, with 7 bases lining up with TRBD1. The origin of this receptor is a woman between 40 and 50 years old in good health. The material sequenced was blood. For the CDR3, the DNA is TGTGCCAGCTCAGGGGGGAACACTGAAGCTTTCTTT. It is translated as CASSGGNTEAFF.